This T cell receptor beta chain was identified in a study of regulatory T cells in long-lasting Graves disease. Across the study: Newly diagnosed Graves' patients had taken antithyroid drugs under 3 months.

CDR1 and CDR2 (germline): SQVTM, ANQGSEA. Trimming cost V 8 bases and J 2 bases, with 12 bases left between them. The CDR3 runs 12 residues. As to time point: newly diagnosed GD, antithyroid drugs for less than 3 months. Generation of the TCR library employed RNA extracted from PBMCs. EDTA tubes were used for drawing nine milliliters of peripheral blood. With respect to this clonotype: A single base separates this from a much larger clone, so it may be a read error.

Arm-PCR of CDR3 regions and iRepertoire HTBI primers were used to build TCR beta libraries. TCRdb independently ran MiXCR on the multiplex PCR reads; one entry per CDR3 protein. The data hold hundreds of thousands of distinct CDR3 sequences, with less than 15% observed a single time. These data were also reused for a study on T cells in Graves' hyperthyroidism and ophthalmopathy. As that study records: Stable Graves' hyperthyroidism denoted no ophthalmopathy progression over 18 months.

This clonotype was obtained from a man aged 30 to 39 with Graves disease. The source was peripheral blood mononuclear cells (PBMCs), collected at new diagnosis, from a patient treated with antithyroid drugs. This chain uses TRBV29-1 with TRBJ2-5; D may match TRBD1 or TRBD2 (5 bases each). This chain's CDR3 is CSCMGPQETQYF. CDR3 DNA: TGCAGCTGCATGGGACCACAAGAGACCCAGTACTTC.